This T cell receptor beta chain was identified in a study of graft-versus-host responses after intestinal transplantation. Background on the study: Induction with anti-thymocyte globulin, then tacrolimus and steroids for roughly 3 years, was given to all recipients. Study-wide findings and caveats: GvH clones were identified in recipient marrow, with some first appearing in ileum or blood.

Trimming cost V 3 bases and J 4 bases; bases outside gene matches: 5. This CDR3 has 16 amino acids. The V gene's germline CDR1 is MNHEY and CDR2 SMNVEV (reference sequence). In the case of this clone: Its antigen is not identified.

Here immunoSEQ multiplex PCR was the method, and the copy in TCRdb shows in-frame clones only, minus some. The sample has 70,000 to 100,000 clones, around 90% seen once. This clonotype originated in a human donor who received an intestinal transplant. The sequenced sample was unstimulated CD4+ T cells sorted from spleen or lymph node cells, obtained before intestinal transplant. The chain recombines TRBV27 with TRBJ2-2; 10 bases map to TRBD2. CDR3: CASSFRRLAGTGELFF. CDR3 in DNA: TGTGCCAGCAGTTTTCGAAGACTAGCGGGCACCGGGGAGCTGTTTTTT.